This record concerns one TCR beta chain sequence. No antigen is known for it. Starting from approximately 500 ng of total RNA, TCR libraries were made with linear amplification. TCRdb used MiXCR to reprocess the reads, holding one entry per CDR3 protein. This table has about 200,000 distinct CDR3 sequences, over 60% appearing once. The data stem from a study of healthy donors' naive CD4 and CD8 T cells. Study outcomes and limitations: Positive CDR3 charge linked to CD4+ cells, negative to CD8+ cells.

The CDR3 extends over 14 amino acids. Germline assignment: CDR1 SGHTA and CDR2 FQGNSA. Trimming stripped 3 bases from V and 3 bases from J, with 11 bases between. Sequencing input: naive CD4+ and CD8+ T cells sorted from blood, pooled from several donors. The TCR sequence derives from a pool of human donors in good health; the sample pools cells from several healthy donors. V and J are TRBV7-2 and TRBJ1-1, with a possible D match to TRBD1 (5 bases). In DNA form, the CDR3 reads TGTGCCAGCAGCTTCGGGACGCTTGACACTGAAGCTTTCTTT. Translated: CASSFGTLDTEAFF.